Following are 30 T cell receptor beta chains from one sample sequenced in a study. Cells sorted as Tregs were CD4+, CD25+ and CD127-/low. TCRdb itself ran the 5' RACE reads through MiXCR, one entry per CDR3 protein. The sample has about 32,000 distinct CDR3 sequences; about a quarter are singletons. Sequencing used tumor-infiltrating Tregs sorted from the breast tumor. These receptors all stem from a female donor with breast cancer.

Many counts were recorded for this clonotype. The chain combines TRBV15 with TRBJ2-1; 9 bases map to TRBD1. Germline V CDR1 and CDR2: LNHNV, YYDKDF (reference sequence). CDR3 length: 17 residues. V gave up 0 bases and J gave up 7 bases; unmatched junction bases: 10. In nucleotides, the CDR3 is TGTGCCACCAGCAGAGATCGGGGACAGGGCCGGAATAATGAGCAGTTCTTC. Its translation is CATSRDRGQGRNNEQFF.

This clonotype has ten or more counts. CDR3 amino acids: CASSLGTSALNEQFF. The CDR3 DNA sequence: TGTGCCAGCAGCTTAGGGACTAGCGCCCTCAATGAGCAGTTCTTC. The chain employs TRBV7-3 and TRBJ2-1, with TRBD2 matching over 10 bases. The CDR3 has 15 residues. CDR1 and CDR2 from the germline V gene are SGHTA and FQGTGA. Trimming at V came to 2 bases and at J to 6 bases, leaving 4 bases not matched to a gene.

The chain joins TRBV20-1 to TRBJ1-3; a possible D gene is TRBD1 (5 bases). Deletions cut 2 bases from V and 3 bases from J, with 14 bases between. The CDR3 is 15 residues long. The germline gives CDR1 DFQATT, CDR2 SNEGSKA (reference sequence). The DNA for the CDR3 is TGCAGTGCTAGACAGGGAGAATCGTATGGAAACACCATATATTTT. Translation: CSARQGESYGNTIYF.

With regard to this clonotype: This may be a read error, as it is one base from a much larger clone. Here the CDR3 DNA reads TGTGCCAGCAGTTACTCCGCTGAGCGGTTCTTC. As protein: CASSYSAERFF. J is TRBJ2-1 and V is TRBV6-5; no reliable D call. Germline-derived CDR1 and CDR2 are MNHEY and SVGAGI. The CDR3 is 11 residues long.

This clonotype was observed many times. The chain recombines TRBV6-5 with TRBJ2-7, with 10 bases that match TRBD2. The CDR3 contains 13 residues. With V trimmed by 6 bases and J by 4 bases, 3 bases remained unmatched. Germline loops: CDR1 MNHEY, CDR2 SVGAGI. CDR3 nucleotides: TGTGCCAGCAGCAAGCGGGAGGGTTACGAGCAGTACTTC. Residues: CASSKREGYEQYF.

This clonotype was seen only once. The V call is TRBV7-2, the J call TRBJ1-5; 8 positions agree with TRBD1. Trimming at V came to 9 bases and at J to 3 bases, leaving 10 bases not matched to a gene. From germline, CDR1 is SGHTA and CDR2 FQGNSA. The CDR3 runs to 15 residues. CDR3: CASSQDRADNQPQHF. The CDR3 DNA follows: TGTGCCAGTAGTCAGGACAGGGCCGACAATCAGCCCCAGCATTTT.

This chain uses TRBV30 with TRBJ2-7, with D perhaps matching TRBD2 (6 bases). The last part of the DNA fits TRBJ2-1 better; the J call may be wrong. The CDR3 contains 13 residues. Germline loops: CDR1 GTSNPN, CDR2 SVGIG (reference sequence). The DNA of the CDR3 is TGTGCCTGGAGTTGCGGGAAAAACAATGAGCAGTTCTTC. Its translation is CAWSCGKNNEQFF.

This clonotype has ten or more counts. This chain uses TRBV5-6 with TRBJ2-7, with unresolved D. Per the germline V gene, CDR1 is SGHDT and CDR2 is YYEEEE. The CDR3 has 12 residues. Trimming removed 4 bases at V and 0 bases at J, with 5 bases between. In nucleotides, the CDR3 is TGTGCCAGCAGCATCTTCTCCTACGAGCAGTACTTC. It specifies CASSIFSYEQYF. The whole variable domain, remainder taken from reference TRBV5-6 and TRBJ2-7, is DAGVTQSPTHLIKTRGQQVTLRCSPKSGHDTVSWYQQALGQGPQFIFQYYEEEERQRGNFPDRFSGHQFPNYSSELNVNALLLGDSALYLCASSIFSYEQYFGPGTRLTVT.

This clonotype was detected only once. A read error may account for a junction end that differs from germline. Written as DNA, the CDR3 is TGTGCCAGCAGCTTGGGACAGGGGTACGAGCTGTACTTC. It is translated as CASSLGQGYELYF. This rearrangement joins TRBV7-9 to TRBJ2-7; 10 bases map to TRBD1. This CDR3 contains 13 residues. The germline CDR1 and CDR2 sequences are SEHNR and FQNEAQ (reference sequence). Using reference TRBV7-9 and TRBJ2-7 for the parts outside the CDR3, the full variable domain is DTGVSQNPRHKITKRGQNVTFRCDPISEHNRLYWYRQTLGQGPEFLTYFQNEAQLEKSRLLSDRFSAERPKGSFSTLEIQRTEQGDSAMYLCASSLGQGYELYFGPGTRLTVT.

Regarding this clonotype: The germline gene is not matched at one end of the junction; a read error may be the cause. The V gene is TRBV6-2 or TRBV6-3, the J gene TRBJ1-1; D unclear. CDR3 length: 13 residues. Germline CDR1 MNHEY, CDR2 SVGEGT. CDR3 region: CASSYDGDTVAFF. The CDR3 bases are TGTGCCAGCAGTTACGATGGTGACACTGTAGCTTTCTTT.

This rearrangement joins TRBV5-1 to TRBJ2-1; the D gene is possibly TRBD2 (6 bases). Gene TRBJ2-2 matches the end of the DNA better, so the J call may be wrong. Germline V CDR1 and CDR2: SGHRS, YFSETQ. CDR3 length equals 15 residues. The CDR3 region is CASSYGQGGTGELFF. As DNA, the CDR3 is TGCGCCAGCAGCTACGGGCAGGGAGGCACCGGGGAGCTGTTTTTT.

The sample holds many counts of this clonotype. The rearrangement uses TRBV20-1 and TRBJ1-3; 8 bases align to TRBD1. This CDR3 has 16 amino acids. CDR1 and CDR2 from the germline V gene are DFQATT and SNEGSKA (reference sequence). J was trimmed by 4 bases and V by 5 bases; bases with no gene match: 13. CDR3 coding DNA: TGCAGTGCTGGAATTAATGCCGACAGGGGCGGAAACACCATATATTTT. Encoded protein: CSAGINADRGGNTIYF.

This clonotype was found many times. The V call is TRBV25-1, the J call TRBJ2-1; D unresolved. CDR1 is MGHDK and CDR2 is SYGVNS in the germline V gene. The CDR3 runs to 16 residues. Trimming took 6 bases from V and 5 from J, leaving 20 bases between them. Here the CDR3 reads CASSDPARFFNNEQFF. In nucleotides, the CDR3 is TGTGCCAGCAGCGACCCCGCTCGGTTTTTCAACAATGAGCAGTTCTTC.

About this clonotype: A much larger clone differs by one base, so this may be a read error. V gene TRBV25-1 combines with J gene TRBJ2-2; tentative D call: TRBD2 (5 bases). This CDR3 spans 15 amino acids. Trimming cost V 3 bases and J 4 bases, with 12 bases left between them. Germline assignment: CDR1 MGHDK and CDR2 SYGVNS. This chain's CDR3 is CASSDTGVSTGELFF. The CDR3 bases are TGTGCCAGCAGTGACACCGGGGTTAGCACCGGGGAGCTGTTTTTT.

Comments on this clonotype: One end of the junction varies from germline; a read error may be responsible. V is TRBV20-1 and J is TRBJ1-1; D remains ambiguous. Germline-derived CDR1 and CDR2 are DFQATT and SNEGSKA (reference sequence). The CDR3 loop spans 14 amino acids. The DNA for the CDR3 is TGCAGTGTTAGAGATTTACGGTTGAACACTGAAGCTTTCTTT. Its translation: CSVRDLRLNTEAFF.

This clonotype was recorded many times. J is TRBJ2-2 and V is TRBV6-1; tentative D call: TRBD1 (5 bases). Trimming left V 4 bases short and J 0 bases short, with 9 bases between. This CDR3 spans 15 amino acids. CDR1 and CDR2 from the germline V gene are MNHNS and SASEGT. The CDR3 DNA follows: TGTGCCAGCAGTGCTAGACAGACGAACACCGGGGAGCTGTTTTTT. Translated: CASSARQTNTGELFF.

This clonotype was recorded at least ten times. V is TRBV20-1 and J is TRBJ1-5; 10 nucleotides line up with TRBD1. CDR1 is DFQATT and CDR2 is SNEGSKA in the germline V gene (reference sequence). This CDR3 region has 13 residues. V trimming: 1 base; J trimming: 6 bases; junction bases outside the gene matches: 0. CDR3 protein: CSARGDRGQPQHF. CDR3 nucleotide sequence: TGCAGTGCTAGAGGGGACAGGGGTCAGCCCCAGCATTTT.

The count of this clonotype is one. One end of the junction varies from germline; a read error may be responsible. The chain links TRBV7-2 to TRBJ2-3; 12 bases align to TRBD2. This CDR3 has 16 residues. Germline lookup yields CDR1 SGHTA and CDR2 FQGNSA. The CDR3 DNA reads as TGTGCCAGCAGCTTCCGGACTAGCGGGATAGCAGTTACGCAGAATTTT. Protein: CASSFRTSGIAVTQNF.

By share of the sample, this clonotype is medium-sized (0.01 to 0.1%). This chain joins TRBV5-1 and TRBJ2-7, with D perhaps matching TRBD2 (6 bases). Germline CDR1 SGHRS, CDR2 YFSETQ. The CDR3 has 14 amino acids. The germline V and J ends were trimmed by 1 base and 2 bases, with 10 bases remaining between them. CDR3 sequence: CASSLREPTYEQYF. The CDR3 DNA follows: TGCGCCAGCAGCTTGCGGGAGCCAACCTACGAGCAGTACTTC. The full variable domain, its missing parts supplied by reference TRBV5-1 and TRBJ2-7, is KAGVTQTPRYLIKTRGQQVTLSCSPISGHRSVSWYQQTPGQGLQFLFEYFSETQRNKGNFPGRFSGRQFSNSRSEMNVSTLELGDSALYLCASSLREPTYEQYFGPGTRLTVT.

Worth noting for this clonotype: A much bigger clone sits one base away, suggesting this may be a read error. V is TRBV24-1 and J is TRBJ1-4; tentative D call: TRBD1 (6 bases). With 4 bases removed from V and 6 bases from J, the gap between germline ends came to 14 bases. Germline V gives CDR1 KGHDR, CDR2 SFDVKD. The CDR3 extends over 15 amino acids. The CDR3 DNA follows: TGTGCCACCAGTGAGGGGGGCAGGTTAGATGAAAAACTGTTTTTT. Amino acid sequence: CATSEGGRLDEKLFF.

The chain has TRBV6-1 and TRBJ2-7; D is perhaps TRBD2 (5 bases). The germline CDR1 and CDR2 sequences are MNHNS and SASEGT. This CDR3 is 13 amino acids long. Between the trimmed V and J ends, which lost 8 bases and 6 bases, there was a span of 17 bases. The CDR3 region has the DNA TGTGCCAGCCGTGCGGCAAGCGAGGGCGAGCAGTACTTC. It translates to CASRAASEGEQYF.

By its share, this clonotype is medium-sized. This chain uses TRBV7-8 with TRBJ2-3; 7 bases are shared with TRBD2. The CDR3 loop spans 15 amino acids. The V segment lost 5 bases and the J segment 2 bases; nucleotides outside the gene matches: 7. Germline values: CDR1 SGHVS, CDR2 FQNEAQ. CDR3 DNA: TGTGCCAGCAGCATAGGACTAGTCTTCACAGATACGCAGTATTTT. This translates into CASSIGLVFTDTQYF.

V is TRBV11-2 and J is TRBJ2-5, with D uncertain. The CDR3 is 13 amino acids. Trimming pared 1 base from V and 1 base from J, leaving 4 bases between. Germline loops: CDR1 SGHAT, CDR2 FQNNGV. CDR3 region: CASSLASQETQYF. The DNA of the CDR3 is TGTGCCAGCAGCTTAGCCTCCCAAGAGACCCAGTACTTC.

In the case of this clonotype: A read error may explain this, as a much larger clone is one base away. The gene calls are TRBV7-9 and TRBJ2-3, with unresolved D. CDR1 is SEHNR and CDR2 is FQNEAQ in the germline V gene (reference sequence). The CDR3 covers 10 residues. The CDR3 here is CASGLDTQYF. The CDR3 bases are TGTGCCAGCGGCTTAGATACGCAGTATTTT.

The gene calls are TRBV18 and TRBJ2-7; 7 bases align to TRBD1. CDR3 length: 14 residues. Germline V gene data show CDR1 as KGHSH and CDR2 as LQKENI. The J segment lost 3 bases and the V segment lost 4 bases, leaving 6 bases of the junction unmatched. The CDR3 reads CASSRTRDSYEQYF. Written as DNA, the CDR3 is TGTGCCAGCTCACGAACCCGGGACAGCTACGAGCAGTACTTC. The full variable domain, completed using reference TRBV18 and TRBJ2-7, is NAGVMQNPRHLVRRRGQEARLRCSPMKGHSHVYWYRQLPEEGLKFMVYLQKENIIDESGMPKERFSAEFPKEGPSILRIQQVVRGDSAAYFCASSRTRDSYEQYFGPGTRLTVT.

This clonotype has ten or more counts. V usage is TRBV11-2 and J usage is TRBJ2-7, with D possibly being TRBD1 (5 bases). This CDR3 has 13 residues. Trimming cost V 5 bases and J 3 bases, with 11 bases left between them. The germline V gene has CDR1 SGHAT and CDR2 FQNNGV. The CDR3 nucleotides read TGTGCCAGCAGCGTCCAGACAGTCTACGAGCAGTACTTC. The encoded protein is CASSVQTVYEQYF.

The chain combines TRBV6-5 with TRBJ1-1; D is unclear. The CDR3 extends over 10 amino acids. CDR1 and CDR2 (germline): MNHEY, SVGAGI. Trimming removed 6 bases from V and 3 bases from J, with 2 bases in between. CDR3 residues: CASRDTEAFF. The DNA of the CDR3 is TGTGCCAGCAGAGACACTGAAGCTTTCTTT.

This clonotype was seen many times. The chain joins TRBV9 to TRBJ2-3; tentatively, D is TRBD1 or TRBD2 (6 bases each). CDR1 and CDR2 from the germline V gene are SGDLS and YYNGEE. CDR3 size: 16 residues. Trimming removed 0 bases at V and 1 base at J, with 12 bases between. The CDR3 DNA sequence: TGTGCCAGCAGCGTAGATGGGGGGCTGGGCACAGATACGCAGTATTTT. Translated: CASSVDGGLGTDTQYF.

This clonotype was counted ten times or more. This rearrangement joins TRBV7-6 to TRBJ2-4; 8 nucleotides match TRBD1. Losses at the gene ends were 5 bases for V and 8 bases for J; bases not matched to a gene: 8. Germline values: CDR1 SGHVS, CDR2 FNYEAQ. This CDR3 has 14 amino acids. The CDR3 DNA is TGTGCCAGCAGCCCTGGACAGGGTAAAGACATTCAGTACTTC. Residues: CASSPGQGKDIQYF.

This clonotype was observed many times. The chain has TRBV2 and TRBJ1-5; 11 positions match TRBD1. Germline values: CDR1 SNHLY, CDR2 FYNNEI. Trimming at V came to 8 bases and at J to 3 bases, leaving 3 bases not matched to a gene. The CDR3 spans 14 residues. The CDR3 sequence is CASRGQGVNQPQHF. CDR3 bases: TGTGCCAGCCGGGGACAGGGGGTCAATCAGCCCCAGCATTTT.